Below, 16 T cell receptor beta chains from the same sample are listed, as sequenced in a study of blood T cell repertoires in COVID-19. Libraries were prepared by immunoSEQ multiplex PCR; TCRdb keeps only in-frame clonotypes and omits some of them. The repertoire holds hundreds of thousands of clones, with 65% to 90% as singletons. Sample: peripheral blood. These receptor sequences come from a human donor in a cohort sampled during active COVID-19.

The rearrangement uses TRBV27 and TRBJ2-1, with TRBD2 matching over 9 bases. With V trimmed by 5 bases and J by 7 bases, 6 bases remained unmatched. Per germline, CDR1 MNHEY and CDR2 SMNVEV (reference sequence). This CDR3 spans 14 amino acids. CDR3 sequence (DNA): TGTGCCAGCAGTATCGGGACTAGCCAGAATGAGCAGTTCTTC. Encoded protein: CASSIGTSQNEQFF.

The J gene is TRBJ2-2, the V gene TRBV3-1 (or the pseudogene TRBV3-2); 7 nucleotides match TRBD1. The germline CDR1 and CDR2 sequences are LGHDT and YNNKEL (reference sequence). Germline trimming cut 4 bases from V and 6 bases from J; bases unmatched to any gene: 8. The CDR3 loop spans 15 amino acids. In nucleotides, the CDR3 is TGTGCCAGCAGCCTCGGGACAGCTCCACCCGGGGAGCTGTTTTTT. Its translation: CASSLGTAPPGELFF.

This clone showed up just a few times. V usage is TRBV24-1 and J usage is TRBJ1-5; D gene uncertain. The CDR3 spans 15 residues. CDR1 KGHDR and CDR2 SFDVKD come from the germline V gene. Trimming took off 4 bases at V and 6 bases at J, with 15 bases between the two ends. This chain's CDR3 is CATSESYGSSQPQHF. For the CDR3, the DNA is TGTGCCACCAGTGAGAGTTATGGGAGCTCTCAGCCCCAGCATTTT.

This clone was seen a few times. The chain recombines TRBV19 with TRBJ2-2; 8 nucleotides align to TRBD1. The CDR3 is 15 amino acids. V dropped 3 bases and J dropped 7; count of bases not matched to a gene: 7. Germline values: CDR1 LNHDA, CDR2 SQIVND (reference sequence). The CDR3 loop reads CASSMPRTGHGELFF. Here the CDR3 DNA reads TGTGCCAGTAGTATGCCACGGACAGGGCACGGGGAGCTGTTTTTT. The variable domain in full, completed from reference TRBV19 and TRBJ2-2, reads DGGITQSPKYLFRKEGQNVTLSCEQNLNHDAMYWYRQDPGQGLRLIYYSQIVNDFQKGDIAEGYSVSREKKESFPLTVTSAQKNPTAFYLCASSMPRTGHGELFFGEGSRLTVL.

This sequence joins TRBV28 and TRBJ1-3, with 7 bases aligning to TRBD1. This CDR3 has 15 amino acids. Per the germline V gene, CDR1 is MDHEN and CDR2 is SYDVKM. The ends lost 11 bases at V and 2 bases at J; junction bases unmatched: 12. In DNA form, the CDR3 reads TGTGCCGCATCTTTAACAGGGGCGGCTGGAAACACCATATATTTT. Its protein is CAASLTGAAGNTIYF.

The genes are TRBV7-9 and TRBJ1-4, with 11 nucleotides matching TRBD1. Losses at the gene ends were 5 bases for V and 6 bases for J; bases not matched to a gene: 5. The CDR3 has 15 amino acids. Germline lookup yields CDR1 SEHNR and CDR2 FQNEAQ (reference sequence). The CDR3 DNA is TGTGCCAGCAGCACAGGACAGGGGGCCGATGAAAAACTGTTTTTT. It is translated as CASSTGQGADEKLFF.

This clone was found once. The J gene is TRBJ1-2, the V gene TRBV3-1 (or the pseudogene TRBV3-2); 11 bases agree with TRBD1. The CDR3 length is 18 residues. After removal of 0 bases from V and 0 bases from J, the junction contained 6 bases not matched to a gene. Germline values: CDR1 LGHDT, CDR2 YNNKEL (reference sequence). Here the CDR3 DNA reads TGTGCCAGCAGCCAAGAAAGGGTGGGACAGGGGGCTAACTATGGCTACACCTTC. Its translation: CASSQERVGQGANYGYTF.

V and J are TRBV6-2 or TRBV6-3 and TRBJ2-7; D remains unclear. CDR3 size: 11 residues. Germline V gene sequence: CDR1 MNHEY, CDR2 SVGEGT. Trimming took 4 bases from V and 7 from J, leaving 8 bases between them. CDR3 DNA: TGTGCCAGCAGTTTACTGAGGGAGCAGTACTTC. Its translation is CASSLLREQYF.

The chain links TRBV24-1 to TRBJ2-5; D is unresolved. There are 14 residues in the CDR3. The germline V and J ends were trimmed by 3 bases and 3 bases, with 10 bases remaining between them. Germline CDR1 is KGHDR and CDR2 is SFDVKD. The DNA of the CDR3 is TGTGCCACCAGTGATCCGCGACGGGAAGAGACCCAGTACTTC. Translation: CATSDPRREETQYF.

This clone was picked up a small number of times. The genes are TRBV7-9 and TRBJ1-1, with TRBD1 as a possible D gene (5 bases). V lost 1 base to trimming and J lost 4 bases, with 13 bases between them. Germline values: CDR1 SEHNR, CDR2 FQNEAQ (reference sequence). The CDR3 length is 15 residues. DNA for the CDR3: TGTGCCAGCAGCTTAGAAAGGGGTTTGGGCACTGAAGCTTTCTTT. This sequence encodes CASSLERGLGTEAFF.

The chain links TRBV5-1 to TRBJ2-5; D is undetermined. The ends were cut back, 2 bases at V and 1 base at J, with 3 bases in the middle. The germline V gene has CDR1 SGHRS and CDR2 YFSETQ. There are 12 residues in the CDR3. CDR3 loop: CASSFSQETQYF. The CDR3 nucleotides read TGCGCCAGCAGCTTCAGCCAAGAGACCCAGTACTTC.

V and J are TRBV6-5 and TRBJ1-2, with 8 bases that match TRBD1. Germline-derived CDR1 and CDR2 are MNHEY and SVGAGI. V shed 8 bases, J shed 2 bases, and the junction held 4 bases outside the gene matches. This CDR3 is 13 amino acids long. As DNA, the CDR3 is TGTGCCAGCCAGGACAGGGTGAACTATGGCTACACCTTC. Protein: CASQDRVNYGYTF.

With respect to this clone: Other DNA variants within this sample encode the same CDR3. The chain recombines TRBV27 with TRBJ2-1, with no clear D. Per germline, CDR1 MNHEY and CDR2 SMNVEV (reference sequence). CDR3 length: 11 amino acids. Deletions cut 6 bases from V and 4 bases from J, with 4 bases between. DNA of the CDR3: TGTGCCAGCAGCCTATACAATGAGCAGTTCTTC. This gives the protein CASSLYNEQFF.

The chain uses TRBV28 and TRBJ1-6; perhaps TRBD1 as D (6 bases). CDR3 length equals 13 residues. The V gene's germline CDR1 is MDHEN and CDR2 SYDVKM. Trimming took off 6 bases at V and 11 bases at J, with 14 bases between the two ends. The CDR3 loop is CASSPGTFAPLHF. CDR3 in DNA: TGTGCCAGCAGCCCCGGGACATTCGCACCCCTCCACTTT.

J is TRBJ2-1 and V is TRBV5-6; D remains unclear. The germline V and J ends were trimmed by 0 bases and 10 bases, with 14 bases remaining between them. The CDR3 sequence is 14 residues long. Germline lookup yields CDR1 SGHDT and CDR2 YYEEEE. As DNA, the CDR3 is TGTGCCAGCAGCTTGGGACTGCTCTACCTAGAGCAGTTCTTC. Encoded protein: CASSLGLLYLEQFF.

The J gene is TRBJ1-3, the V gene TRBV7-2; unclear D gene. V dropped 1 base and J dropped 4 bases, with 11 bases sitting between them. Germline assignment: CDR1 SGHTA and CDR2 FQGNSA. The CDR3 length is 15 residues. CDR3 region: CASSLVFAGGNTIYF. CDR3 nucleotide sequence: TGTGCCAGCAGCTTAGTTTTTGCGGGGGGAAACACCATATATTTT.